This TCR beta chain came from a study of blood T cell repertoires in COVID-19. Study-level background: Acute-phase and convalescent COVID-19 samples originated in the United States, Italy and Spain. Nucleic acid was either cDNA or gDNA, and it came from T cells, B-cell-depleted T cells, or PBMCs.

Source study methods: It was from reference gene primer amplification that nucleated cell counts were estimated. Produced via immunoSEQ multiplex PCR; TCRdb's table is partial and in-frame only. The DNA was the basis for D and trimming; V, J and clone size are from that table. The repertoire holds roughly 150,000 clones, with roughly 85% as singletons. The TCR sequence derives from an elderly woman with acute or convalescent COVID-19. Sequenced sample: peripheral blood.

In nucleotides, the CDR3 is TGTGCCAGCAGCCAAGACTCTAGCGGCGCCTACGAGCAGTACTTC. This codes for CASSQDSSGAYEQYF. The genes are TRBV3-1 (or the pseudogene TRBV3-2) and TRBJ2-7; 7 positions match TRBD2. The CDR3 is 15 residues long. CDR1 and CDR2 (germline): LGHDT, YNNKEL (reference sequence). Trimming at V came to 0 bases and at J to 2 bases, leaving 4 bases not matched to a gene.